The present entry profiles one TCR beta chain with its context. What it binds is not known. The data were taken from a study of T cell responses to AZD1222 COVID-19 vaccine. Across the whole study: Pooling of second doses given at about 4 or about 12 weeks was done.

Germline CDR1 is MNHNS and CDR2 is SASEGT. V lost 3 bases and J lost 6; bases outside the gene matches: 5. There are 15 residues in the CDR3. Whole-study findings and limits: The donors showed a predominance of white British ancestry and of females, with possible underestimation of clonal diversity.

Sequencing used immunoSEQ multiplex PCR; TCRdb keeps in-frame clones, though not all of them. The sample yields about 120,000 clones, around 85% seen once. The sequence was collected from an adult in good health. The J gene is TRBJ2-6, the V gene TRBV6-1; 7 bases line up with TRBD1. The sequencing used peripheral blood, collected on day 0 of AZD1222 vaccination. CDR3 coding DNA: TGTGCCAGCAGTGATCCGGGACAGCCGGCCAACGTCCTGACTTTC. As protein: CASSDPGQPANVLTF.